This T cell receptor beta chain was retrieved from a study of sequential checkpoint blockade in melanoma. Here immunoSEQ multiplex PCR was the method, and the copy in TCRdb shows in-frame clones only, minus some. Of tens of thousands of clones in the sample, roughly 85% were seen once. Treatment of the sample: randomized to nivolumab then ipilimumab (arm A) or the reverse (arm B). The germline CDR1 and CDR2 sequences are MDHEN and SYDVKM. CDR3 length equals 16 residues. This chain connects TRBV28 to TRBJ2-5, with D possibly TRBD1 on 6 matching bases. The better agreement between TRBJ2-7 and the DNA end casts doubt on the J call. Source: CD8+ T cells sorted from blood (inferred from file names), taken from a patient given nivolumab and ipilimumab in sequence. This sequence was found in a human donor with melanoma. CDR3 protein: CASSLSPRDITYEQYF. DNA of the CDR3: TGTGCCAGCAGTTTGTCCCCCCGGGACATAACCTACGAGCAGTACTTC.